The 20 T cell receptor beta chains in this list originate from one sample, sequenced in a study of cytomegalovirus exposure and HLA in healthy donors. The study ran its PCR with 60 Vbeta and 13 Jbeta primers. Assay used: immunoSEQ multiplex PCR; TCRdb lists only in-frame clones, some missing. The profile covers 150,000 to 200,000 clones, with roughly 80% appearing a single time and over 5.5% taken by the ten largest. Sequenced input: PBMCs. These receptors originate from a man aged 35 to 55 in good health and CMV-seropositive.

This CDR3 is CASSLATGISEAFF. The CDR3 bases are TGTGCCAGCAGTTTAGCCACAGGAATTAGTGAAGCTTTCTTT. This rearrangement joins TRBV27 to TRBJ1-1; tentative D call: TRBD1 (5 bases). The CDR3 consists of 14 residues. The V gene lost 2 bases and the J gene lost 7 bases, with 14 bases spanning the gap. Germline loops: CDR1 MNHEY, CDR2 SMNVEV (reference sequence).

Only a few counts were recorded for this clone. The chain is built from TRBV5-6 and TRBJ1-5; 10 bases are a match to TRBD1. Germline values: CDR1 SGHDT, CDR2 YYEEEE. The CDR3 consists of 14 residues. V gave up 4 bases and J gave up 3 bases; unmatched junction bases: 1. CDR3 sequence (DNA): TGTGCCAGCAGCGGACAGGGGGTCAATCAGCCCCAGCATTTT. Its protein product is CASSGQGVNQPQHF.

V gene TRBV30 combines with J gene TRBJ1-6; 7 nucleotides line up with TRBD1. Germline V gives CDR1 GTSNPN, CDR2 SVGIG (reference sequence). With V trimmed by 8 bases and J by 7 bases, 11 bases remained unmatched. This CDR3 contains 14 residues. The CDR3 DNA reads TGTGCCGTGCGGCCAGGACAGGTCAATTCACCCCTCCACTTT. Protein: CAVRPGQVNSPLHF.

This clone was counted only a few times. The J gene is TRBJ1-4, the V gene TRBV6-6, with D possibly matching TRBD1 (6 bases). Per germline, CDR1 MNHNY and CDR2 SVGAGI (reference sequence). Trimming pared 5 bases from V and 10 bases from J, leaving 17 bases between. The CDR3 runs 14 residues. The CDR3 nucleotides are TGTGCCAGCAGTCCGGAGACAGGTCTTCTAAAACTGTTTTTT. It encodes CASSPETGLLKLFF.

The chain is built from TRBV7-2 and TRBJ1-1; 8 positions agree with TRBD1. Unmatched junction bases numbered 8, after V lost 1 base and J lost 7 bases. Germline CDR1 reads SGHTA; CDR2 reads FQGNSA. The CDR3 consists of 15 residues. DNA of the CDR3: TGTGCCAGCAGCTTAGAGGGGACAGGCCCCGGTGAAGCTTTCTTT. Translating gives CASSLEGTGPGEAFF.

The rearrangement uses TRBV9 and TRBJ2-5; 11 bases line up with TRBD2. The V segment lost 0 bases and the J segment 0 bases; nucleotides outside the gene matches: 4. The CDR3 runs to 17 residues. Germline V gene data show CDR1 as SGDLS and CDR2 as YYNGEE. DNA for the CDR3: TGTGCCAGCAGCGTAGCTAGCGGGGGGACCTACCAAGAGACCCAGTACTTC. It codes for CASSVASGGTYQETQYF.

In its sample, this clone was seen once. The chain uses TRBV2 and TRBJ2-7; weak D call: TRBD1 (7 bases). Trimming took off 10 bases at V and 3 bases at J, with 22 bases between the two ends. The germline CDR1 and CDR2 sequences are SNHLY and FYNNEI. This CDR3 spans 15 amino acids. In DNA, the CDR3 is TGTGCCACCCGGGCGGGACAGACTTACCTCTACGAGCAGTACTTC. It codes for CATRAGQTYLYEQYF.

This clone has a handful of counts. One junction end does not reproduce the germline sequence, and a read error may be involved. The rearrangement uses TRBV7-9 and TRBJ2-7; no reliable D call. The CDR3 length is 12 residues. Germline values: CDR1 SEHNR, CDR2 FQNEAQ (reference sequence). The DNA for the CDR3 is TGTTCCAGCAGCTTAGCCGGGTACGAGCAGTACTTC. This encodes CSSSLAGYEQYF.

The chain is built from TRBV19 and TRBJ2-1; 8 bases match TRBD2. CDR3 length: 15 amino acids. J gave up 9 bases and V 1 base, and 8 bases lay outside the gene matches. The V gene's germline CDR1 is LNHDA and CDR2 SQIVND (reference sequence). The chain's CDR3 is CASSIVFQRGTEQFF. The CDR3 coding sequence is TGTGCCAGTAGTATAGTTTTCCAGCGGGGGACTGAGCAGTTCTTC.

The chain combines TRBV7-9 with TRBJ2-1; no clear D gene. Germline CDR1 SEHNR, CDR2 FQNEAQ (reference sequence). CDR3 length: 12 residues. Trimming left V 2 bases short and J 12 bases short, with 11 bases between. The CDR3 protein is CASSLIPSGQFF. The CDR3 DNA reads TGTGCCAGCAGCTTAATCCCATCGGGGCAGTTCTTC.

CDR3 sequence (DNA): TGCGCCAGCAGCTCTATACGTGTCGCGGGGGGCTATGGCTACACCTTC. This encodes CASSSIRVAGGYGYTF. The chain employs TRBV5-1 and TRBJ1-2; possible D gene TRBD1, 5 bases. V lost 3 bases to trimming and J lost 4 bases, with 19 bases between them. Germline values: CDR1 SGHRS, CDR2 YFSETQ. The length of the CDR3 is 16 residues.

The CDR3 reads CASSRTEGNQPQHF. The CDR3 DNA sequence: TGTGCCAGCAGCCGGACGGAGGGGAATCAGCCCCAGCATTTT. The chain joins TRBV6-5 to TRBJ1-5; possibly TRBD1 for D (5 bases). Germline-derived CDR1 and CDR2 are MNHEY and SVGAGI. The CDR3 sequence is 14 residues long. V lost 6 bases, J lost 4 bases, and 13 bases lay in between.

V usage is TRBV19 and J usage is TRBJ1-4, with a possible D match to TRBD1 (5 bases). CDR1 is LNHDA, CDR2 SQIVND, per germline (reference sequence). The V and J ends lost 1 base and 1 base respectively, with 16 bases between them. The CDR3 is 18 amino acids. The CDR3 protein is CASSIAPRGALTNEKLFF. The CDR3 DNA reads TGTGCCAGTAGTATAGCCCCAAGGGGCGCGTTAACTAATGAAAAACTGTTTTTT. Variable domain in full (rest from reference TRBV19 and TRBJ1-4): DGGITQSPKYLFRKEGQNVTLSCEQNLNHDAMYWYRQDPGQGLRLIYYSQIVNDFQKGDIAEGYSVSREKKESFPLTVTSAQKNPTAFYLCASSIAPRGALTNEKLFFGSGTQLSVL.

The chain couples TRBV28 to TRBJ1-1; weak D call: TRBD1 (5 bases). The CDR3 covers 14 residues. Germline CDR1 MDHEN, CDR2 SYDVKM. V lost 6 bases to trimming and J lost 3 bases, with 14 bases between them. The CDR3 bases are TGTGCCAGCAGCACACTTAGGGGTTACACTGAAGCTTTCTTT. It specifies CASSTLRGYTEAFF.

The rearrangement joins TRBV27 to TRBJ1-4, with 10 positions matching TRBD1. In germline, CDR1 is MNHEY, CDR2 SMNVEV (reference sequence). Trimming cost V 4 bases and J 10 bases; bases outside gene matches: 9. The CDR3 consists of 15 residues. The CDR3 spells CASSSLTGGGGKLFF. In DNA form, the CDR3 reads TGTGCCAGCAGTTCCTTGACAGGGGGCGGTGGAAAACTGTTTTTT.

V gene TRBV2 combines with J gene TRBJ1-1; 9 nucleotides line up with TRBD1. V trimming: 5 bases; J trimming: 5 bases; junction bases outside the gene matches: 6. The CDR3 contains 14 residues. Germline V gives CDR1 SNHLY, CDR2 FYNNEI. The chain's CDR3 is CASSWGQGGTEAFF. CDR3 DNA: TGTGCCAGCAGTTGGGGACAGGGTGGAACTGAAGCTTTCTTT.

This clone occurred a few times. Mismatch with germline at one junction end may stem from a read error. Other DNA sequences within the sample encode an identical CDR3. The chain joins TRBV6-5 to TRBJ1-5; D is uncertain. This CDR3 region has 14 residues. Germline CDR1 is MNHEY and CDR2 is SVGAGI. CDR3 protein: CASSYAGSNQPQHF. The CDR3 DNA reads TGCGCCAGCAGTTACGCCGGGAGCAATCAGCCCCAGCATTTT.

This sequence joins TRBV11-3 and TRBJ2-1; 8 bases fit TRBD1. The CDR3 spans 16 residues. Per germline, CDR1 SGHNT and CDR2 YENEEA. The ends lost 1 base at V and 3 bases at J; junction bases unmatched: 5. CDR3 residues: CASSLGAGTGYNEQFF. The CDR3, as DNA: TGTGCCAGCAGCTTAGGGGCGGGGACAGGCTACAATGAGCAGTTCTTC.

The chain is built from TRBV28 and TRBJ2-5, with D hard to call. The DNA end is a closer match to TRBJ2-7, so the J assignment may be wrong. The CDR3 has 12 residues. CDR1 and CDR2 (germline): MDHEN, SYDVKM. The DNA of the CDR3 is TGTGCCAGCAGCCGTTCTACCTACGAGCAGTACTTC. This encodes CASSRSTYEQYF.

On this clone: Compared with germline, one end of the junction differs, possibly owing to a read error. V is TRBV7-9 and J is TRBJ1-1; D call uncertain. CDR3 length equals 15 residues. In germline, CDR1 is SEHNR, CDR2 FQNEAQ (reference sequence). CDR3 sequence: CSSSFSGVRNTEAFF. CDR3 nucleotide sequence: TGTTCCAGCAGCTTTTCCGGGGTAAGAAACACTGAAGCTTTCTTT.